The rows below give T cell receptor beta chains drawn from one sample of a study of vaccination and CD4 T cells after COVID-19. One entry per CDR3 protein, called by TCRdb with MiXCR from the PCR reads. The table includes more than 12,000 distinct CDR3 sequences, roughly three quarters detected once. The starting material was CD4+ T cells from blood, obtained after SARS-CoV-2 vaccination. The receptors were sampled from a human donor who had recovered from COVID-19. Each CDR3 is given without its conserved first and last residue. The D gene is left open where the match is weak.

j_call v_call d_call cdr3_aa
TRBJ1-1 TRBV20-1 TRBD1 SARVPGQGRVTEAF
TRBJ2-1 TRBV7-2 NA ASSFKIAEANEQF
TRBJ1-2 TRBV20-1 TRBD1 SARVGQGRYT
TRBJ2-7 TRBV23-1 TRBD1 ASSQSKGAGEQY
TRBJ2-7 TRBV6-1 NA ASTHSGPIWEQY
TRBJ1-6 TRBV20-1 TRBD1 SARTGLSTYNSPLH
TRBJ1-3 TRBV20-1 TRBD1 SAEDRAGNTIY
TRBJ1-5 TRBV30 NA AWSVRDRVQPQH
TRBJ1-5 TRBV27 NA ASSFQEYQPQH
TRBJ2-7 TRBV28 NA ASSFSYEQY
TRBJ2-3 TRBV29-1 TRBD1 SAKTGEDTQY
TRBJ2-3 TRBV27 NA ASSLGWGTDTQY
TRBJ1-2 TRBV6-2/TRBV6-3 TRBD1 ASNERTGLIYGYT
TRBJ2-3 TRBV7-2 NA ASSFQDADTQY
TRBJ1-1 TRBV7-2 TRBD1 ASSRDSGGVNTEAF
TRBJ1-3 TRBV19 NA ASRMTASGNTIY
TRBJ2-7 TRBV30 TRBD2 AWSSGSSGSYEQY
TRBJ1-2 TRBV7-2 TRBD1 ASSFGDRGGYT
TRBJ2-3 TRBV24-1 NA ATAVGGSTDTQY
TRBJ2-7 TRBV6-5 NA ASSSDREGYEQY
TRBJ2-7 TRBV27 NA ASSADRDRTSWQY
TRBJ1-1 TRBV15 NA ATSRKNRPPTEAF
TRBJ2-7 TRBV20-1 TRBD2 SARDLAGGNEQY
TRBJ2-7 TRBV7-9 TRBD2 ASSLARAAGTSSYEQY
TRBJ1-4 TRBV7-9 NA ASTKQPGDEKLF
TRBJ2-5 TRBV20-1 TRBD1 SAEATGGYQETQY
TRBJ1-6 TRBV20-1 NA SAFKGDRRTYNSPLH
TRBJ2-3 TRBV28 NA ASSLIRGLSDTQY
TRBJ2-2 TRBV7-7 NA ASSQAGTRGGELF
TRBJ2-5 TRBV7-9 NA ASSPGRRSETQY
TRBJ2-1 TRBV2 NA ASRRSSLHNEQF
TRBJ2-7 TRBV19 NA ARAPNPSYEQY
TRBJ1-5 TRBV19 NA ASNHGMNQSPQH
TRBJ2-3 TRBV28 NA ASSLGRREPHPALTDTQY
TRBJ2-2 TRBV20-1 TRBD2 SAPLGGSNTGELF
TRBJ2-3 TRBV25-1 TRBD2 ASSESSGRWDTQY
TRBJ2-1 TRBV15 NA ATSRQLDRLQF
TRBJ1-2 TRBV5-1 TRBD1 ASSPQGGVPRDGYT
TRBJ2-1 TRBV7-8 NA ASSPTEWRLTNEQF
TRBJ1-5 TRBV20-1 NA SASWGIQPQH
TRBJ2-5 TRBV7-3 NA ASSLFSQETQY
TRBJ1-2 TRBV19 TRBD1 ASRPTGEYGYT
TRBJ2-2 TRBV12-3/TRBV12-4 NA ASSYGSVTGELF